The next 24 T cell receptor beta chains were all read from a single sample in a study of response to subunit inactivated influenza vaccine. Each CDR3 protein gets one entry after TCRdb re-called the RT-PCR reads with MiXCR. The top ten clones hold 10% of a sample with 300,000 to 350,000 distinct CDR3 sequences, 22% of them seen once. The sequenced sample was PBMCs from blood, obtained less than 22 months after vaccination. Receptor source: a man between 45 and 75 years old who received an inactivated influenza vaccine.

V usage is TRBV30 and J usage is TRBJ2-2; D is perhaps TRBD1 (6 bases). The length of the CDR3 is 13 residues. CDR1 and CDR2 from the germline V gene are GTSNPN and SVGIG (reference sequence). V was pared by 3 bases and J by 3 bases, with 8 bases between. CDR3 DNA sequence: TGTGCCTGGAGGAAGGGGGACACCGGGGAGCTGTTTTTT. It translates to CAWRKGDTGELFF.

In DNA form, the CDR3 reads TGTGCCAGCAGCCCCCTCGGACAGGCCAGCACAGATACGCAGTATTTT. Translation: CASSPLGQASTDTQYF. The rearrangement uses TRBV7-2 and TRBJ2-3; 7 bases are a match to TRBD1. Germline trimming cut 5 bases from V and 0 bases from J; bases unmatched to any gene: 8. The CDR3 length is 16 residues. Germline CDR1 reads SGHTA; CDR2 reads FQGNSA.

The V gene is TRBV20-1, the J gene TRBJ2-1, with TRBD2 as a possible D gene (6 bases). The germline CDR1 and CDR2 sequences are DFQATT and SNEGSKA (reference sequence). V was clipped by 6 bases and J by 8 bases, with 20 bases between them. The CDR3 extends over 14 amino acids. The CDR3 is CSAHLTGGDYEQFF. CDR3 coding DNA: TGCAGTGCCCACCTTACTGGCGGGGACTATGAGCAGTTCTTC.

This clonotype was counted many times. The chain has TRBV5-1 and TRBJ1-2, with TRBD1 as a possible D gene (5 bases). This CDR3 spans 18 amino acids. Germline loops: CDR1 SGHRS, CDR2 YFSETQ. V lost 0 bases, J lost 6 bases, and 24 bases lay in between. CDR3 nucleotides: TGCGCCAGCAGCTTGGGACAGCCCATCGCCAGGCTAAGTGATGGCTACACCTTC. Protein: CASSLGQPIARLSDGYTF.

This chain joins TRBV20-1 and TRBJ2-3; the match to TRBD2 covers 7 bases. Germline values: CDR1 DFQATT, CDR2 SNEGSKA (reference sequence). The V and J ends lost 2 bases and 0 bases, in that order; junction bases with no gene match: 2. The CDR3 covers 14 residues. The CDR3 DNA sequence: TGCAGTGCTAGACATAGCGGGAGCACAGATACGCAGTATTTT. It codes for CSARHSGSTDTQYF.

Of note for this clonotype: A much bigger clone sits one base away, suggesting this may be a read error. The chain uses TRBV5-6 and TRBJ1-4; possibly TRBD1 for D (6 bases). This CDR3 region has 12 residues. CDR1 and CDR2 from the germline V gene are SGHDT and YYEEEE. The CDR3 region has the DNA TGTACCAGCAGCTTGGGAGGGGGTCACCTGTTTTTT. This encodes CTSSLGGGHLFF.

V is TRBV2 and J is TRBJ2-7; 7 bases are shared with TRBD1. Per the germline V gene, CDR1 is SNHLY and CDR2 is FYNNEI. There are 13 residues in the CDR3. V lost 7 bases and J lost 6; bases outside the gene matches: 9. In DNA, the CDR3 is TGTGCCAGCAATGACAGGGTCGGAATCGAGCAGTACTTC. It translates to CASNDRVGIEQYF.

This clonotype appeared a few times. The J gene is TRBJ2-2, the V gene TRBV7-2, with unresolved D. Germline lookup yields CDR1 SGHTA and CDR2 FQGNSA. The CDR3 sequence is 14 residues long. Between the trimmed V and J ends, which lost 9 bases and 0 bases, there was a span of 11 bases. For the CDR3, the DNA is TGTGCCAGTTCATCTTACACGAACACCGGGGAGCTGTTTTTT. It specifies CASSSYTNTGELFF. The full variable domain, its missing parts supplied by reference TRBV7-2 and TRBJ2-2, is GAGVSQSPSNKVTEKGKDVELRCDPISGHTALYWYRQSLGQGLEFLIYFQGNSAPDKSGLPSDRFSAERTGGSVSTLTIQRTQQEDSAVYLCASSSYTNTGELFFGEGSRLTVL.

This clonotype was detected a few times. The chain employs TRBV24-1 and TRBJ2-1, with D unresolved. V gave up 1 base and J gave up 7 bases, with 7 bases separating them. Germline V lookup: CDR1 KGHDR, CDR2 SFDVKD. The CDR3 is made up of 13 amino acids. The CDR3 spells CATSDLPRNEQFF. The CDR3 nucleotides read TGTGCCACCAGTGATTTACCCCGGAATGAGCAGTTCTTC.

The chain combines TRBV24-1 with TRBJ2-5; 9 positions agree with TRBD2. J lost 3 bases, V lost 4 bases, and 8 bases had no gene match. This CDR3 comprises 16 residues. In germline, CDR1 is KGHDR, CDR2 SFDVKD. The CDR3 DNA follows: TGTGCCACCAGTGAGCGCGGACTAGCGAGGGAAGAGACCCAGTACTTC. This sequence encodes CATSERGLAREETQYF.

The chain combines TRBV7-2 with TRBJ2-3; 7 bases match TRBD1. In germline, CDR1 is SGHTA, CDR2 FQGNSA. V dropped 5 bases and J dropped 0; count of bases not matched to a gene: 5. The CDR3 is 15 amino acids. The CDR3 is CASSRGTVSTDTQYF. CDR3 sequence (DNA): TGTGCCAGCAGCAGAGGGACAGTGAGCACAGATACGCAGTATTTT.

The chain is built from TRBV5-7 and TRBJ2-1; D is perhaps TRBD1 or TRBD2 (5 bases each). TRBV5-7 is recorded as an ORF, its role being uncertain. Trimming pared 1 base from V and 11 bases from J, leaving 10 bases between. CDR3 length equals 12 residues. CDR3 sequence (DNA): TGTGCCAGCAGCTTGAACTCGGGACAGCAGTTCTTC. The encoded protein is CASSLNSGQQFF.

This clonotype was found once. As DNA, the CDR3 is TGTGCCAGCAGTTTATTGGCGGCGGGTGGAAACACCATATATTTT. Amino acids: CASSLLAAGGNTIYF. The V and J genes are TRBV12-3 or TRBV12-4 and TRBJ1-3; unclear D gene. Trimming left V 2 bases short and J 3 bases short, with 11 bases between. The CDR3 has 15 residues.

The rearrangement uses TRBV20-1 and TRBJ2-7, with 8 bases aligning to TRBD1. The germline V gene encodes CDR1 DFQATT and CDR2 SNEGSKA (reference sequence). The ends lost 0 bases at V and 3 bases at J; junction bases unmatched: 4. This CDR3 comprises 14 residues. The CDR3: CSARDKDRGYEQYF. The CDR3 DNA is TGCAGTGCTAGAGACAAAGACAGGGGCTACGAGCAGTACTTC.

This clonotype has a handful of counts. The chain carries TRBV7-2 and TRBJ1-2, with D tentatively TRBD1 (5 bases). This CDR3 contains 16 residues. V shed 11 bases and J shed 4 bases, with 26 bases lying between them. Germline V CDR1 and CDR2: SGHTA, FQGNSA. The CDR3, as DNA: TGTGCCTCTCCCCTCGGGACCGATAACGGGGCCTATGGCTACACCTTC. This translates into CASPLGTDNGAYGYTF.

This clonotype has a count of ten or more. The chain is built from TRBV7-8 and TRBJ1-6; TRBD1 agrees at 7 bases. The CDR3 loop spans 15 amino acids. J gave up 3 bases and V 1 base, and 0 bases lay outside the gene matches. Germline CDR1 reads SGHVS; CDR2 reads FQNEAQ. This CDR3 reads CASSLGQGYNSPLHF. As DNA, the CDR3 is TGTGCCAGCAGCTTAGGACAGGGCTATAATTCACCCCTCCACTTT.

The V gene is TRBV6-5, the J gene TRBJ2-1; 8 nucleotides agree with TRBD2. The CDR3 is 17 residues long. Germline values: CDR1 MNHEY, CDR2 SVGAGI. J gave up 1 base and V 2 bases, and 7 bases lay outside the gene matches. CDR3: CASSYNGLAHSYNEQFF. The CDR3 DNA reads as TGTGCCAGCAGTTACAACGGACTAGCCCATTCCTACAATGAGCAGTTCTTC.

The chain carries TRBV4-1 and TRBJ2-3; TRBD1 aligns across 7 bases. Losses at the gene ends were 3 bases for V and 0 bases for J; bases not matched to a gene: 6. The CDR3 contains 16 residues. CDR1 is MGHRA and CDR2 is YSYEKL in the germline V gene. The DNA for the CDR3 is TGCGCCAGCAGCCATTCATCGGGACAGAGCACAGATACGCAGTATTTT. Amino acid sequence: CASSHSSGQSTDTQYF.

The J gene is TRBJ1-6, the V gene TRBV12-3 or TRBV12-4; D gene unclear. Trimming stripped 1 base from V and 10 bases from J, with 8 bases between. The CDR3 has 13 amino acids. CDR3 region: CASSLGSISPLHF. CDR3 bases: TGTGCCAGCAGTTTAGGGTCAATCTCACCCCTCCACTTT.

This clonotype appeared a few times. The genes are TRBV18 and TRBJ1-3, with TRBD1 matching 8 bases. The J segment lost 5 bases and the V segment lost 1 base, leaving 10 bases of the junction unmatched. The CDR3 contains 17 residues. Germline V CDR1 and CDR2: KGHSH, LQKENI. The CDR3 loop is CASSPLTGQGIRNTIYF. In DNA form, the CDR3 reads TGTGCCAGCTCACCACTCACTGGACAGGGAATCCGAAACACCATATATTTT.

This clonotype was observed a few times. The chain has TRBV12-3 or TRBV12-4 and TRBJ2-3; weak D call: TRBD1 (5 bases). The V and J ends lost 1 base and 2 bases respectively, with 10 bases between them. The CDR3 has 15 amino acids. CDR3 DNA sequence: TGTGCCAGCAGTTTAGGGGGCACCCTCACAGATACGCAGTATTTT. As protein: CASSLGGTLTDTQYF.

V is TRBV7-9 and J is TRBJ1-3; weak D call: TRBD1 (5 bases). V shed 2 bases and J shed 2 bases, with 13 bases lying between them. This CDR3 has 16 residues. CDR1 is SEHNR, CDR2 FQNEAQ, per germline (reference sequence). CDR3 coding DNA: TGTGCCAGCAGCTTAATCTCAGGGCTCCCTGGAAACACCATATATTTT. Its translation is CASSLISGLPGNTIYF. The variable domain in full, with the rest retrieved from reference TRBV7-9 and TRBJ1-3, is DTGVSQNPRHKITKRGQNVTFRCDPISEHNRLYWYRQTLGQGPEFLTYFQNEAQLEKSRLLSDRFSAERPKGSFSTLEIQRTEQGDSAMYLCASSLISGLPGNTIYFGEGSWLTVV.

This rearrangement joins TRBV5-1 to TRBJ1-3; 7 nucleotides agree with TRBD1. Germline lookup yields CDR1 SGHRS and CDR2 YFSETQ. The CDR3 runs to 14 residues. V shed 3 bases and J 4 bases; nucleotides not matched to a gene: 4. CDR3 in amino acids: CASSSRGAGNTIYF. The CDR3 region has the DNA TGCGCCAGCAGCTCCAGGGGGGCCGGAAACACCATATATTTT.

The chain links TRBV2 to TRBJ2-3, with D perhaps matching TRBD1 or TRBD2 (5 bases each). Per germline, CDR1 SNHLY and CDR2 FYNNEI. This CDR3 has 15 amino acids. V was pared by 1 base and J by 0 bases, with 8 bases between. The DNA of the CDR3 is TGTGCCAGCAGTGAAGTTGGGGGTAGCACAGATACGCAGTATTTT. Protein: CASSEVGGSTDTQYF. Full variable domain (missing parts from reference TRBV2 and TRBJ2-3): EPEVTQTPSHQVTQMGQEVILRCVPISNHLYFYWYRQILGQKVEFLVSFYNNEISEKSEIFDDQFSVERPDGSNFTLKIRSTKLEDSAMYFCASSEVGGSTDTQYFGPGTRLTVL.